This T cell receptor (beta chain) appears in the sequencing data of a study of blood T cell repertoires in COVID-19. Study information: Sites across the United States, Italy and Spain contributed samples from acute and convalescent COVID-19.

The assay was immunoSEQ multiplex PCR, and TCRdb's table has in-frame clones only and misses some. The sample holds roughly 220,000 clones, around nine tenths seen once. Source material: PBMCs or T cells enriched from blood (not recorded which). This TCR derives from a woman aged 45-59 years with acute COVID-19.

CDR3: CASTPRSGANVLTF. Written as DNA, the CDR3 is TGTGCCAGCACCCCTAGATCTGGGGCCAACGTCCTGACTTTC. The rearrangement links TRBV27 to TRBJ2-6; D is unresolved. The CDR3 extends over 14 amino acids. The germline gives CDR1 MNHEY, CDR2 SMNVEV (reference sequence). Trimming took 7 bases from V and 1 from J, leaving 8 bases between them.